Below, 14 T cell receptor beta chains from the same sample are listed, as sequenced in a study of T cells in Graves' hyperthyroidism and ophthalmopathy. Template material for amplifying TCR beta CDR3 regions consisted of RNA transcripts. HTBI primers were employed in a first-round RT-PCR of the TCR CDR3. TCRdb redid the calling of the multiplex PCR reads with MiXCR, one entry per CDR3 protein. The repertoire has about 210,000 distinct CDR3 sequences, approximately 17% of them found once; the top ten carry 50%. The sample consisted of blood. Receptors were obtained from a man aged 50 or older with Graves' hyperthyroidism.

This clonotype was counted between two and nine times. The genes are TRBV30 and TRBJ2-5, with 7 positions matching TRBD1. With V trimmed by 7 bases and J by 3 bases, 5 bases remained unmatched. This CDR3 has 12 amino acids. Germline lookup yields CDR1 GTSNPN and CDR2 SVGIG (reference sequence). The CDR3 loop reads CASRQGEETQYF. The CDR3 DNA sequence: TGTGCCTCCCGGCAGGGGGAAGAGACCCAGTACTTC. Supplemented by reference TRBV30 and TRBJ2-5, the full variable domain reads SQTIHQWPATLVQPVGSPLSLECTVEGTSNPNLYWYRQAAGRGLQLLFYSVGIGQISSEVPQNLSASRPQDRQFILSSKKLLLSDSGFYLCASRQGEETQYFGPGTRLLVL.

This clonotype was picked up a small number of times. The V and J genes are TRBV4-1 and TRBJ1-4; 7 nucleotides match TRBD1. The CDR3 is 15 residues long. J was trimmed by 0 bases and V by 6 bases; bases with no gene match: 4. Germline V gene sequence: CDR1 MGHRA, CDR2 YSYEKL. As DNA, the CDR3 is TGCGCCAGCAGGGGACAGAGTGCAACTAATGAAAAACTGTTTTTT. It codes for CASRGQSATNEKLFF.

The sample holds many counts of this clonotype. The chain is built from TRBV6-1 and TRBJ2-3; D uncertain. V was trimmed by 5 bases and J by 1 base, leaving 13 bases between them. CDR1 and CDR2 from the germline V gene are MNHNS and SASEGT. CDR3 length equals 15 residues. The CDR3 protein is CASSFRAYGTDTQYF. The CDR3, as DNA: TGTGCCAGCAGTTTCCGGGCCTACGGCACAGATACGCAGTATTTT.

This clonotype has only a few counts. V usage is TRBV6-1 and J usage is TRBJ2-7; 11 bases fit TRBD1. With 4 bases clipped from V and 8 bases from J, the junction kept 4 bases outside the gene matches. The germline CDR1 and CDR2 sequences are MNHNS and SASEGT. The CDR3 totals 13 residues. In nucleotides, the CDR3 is TGTGCCAGCAGTGGGTGGACAGGGGGCCAGCAGTACTTC. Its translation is CASSGWTGGQQYF.

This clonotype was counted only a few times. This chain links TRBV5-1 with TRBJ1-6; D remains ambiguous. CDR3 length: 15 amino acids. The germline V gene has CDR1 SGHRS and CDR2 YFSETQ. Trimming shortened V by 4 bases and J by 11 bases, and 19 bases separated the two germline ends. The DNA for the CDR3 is TGCGCCAGCAGCCAAGGAGGCCCACCTGGTCCACCCCTCCACTTT. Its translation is CASSQGGPPGPPLHF.

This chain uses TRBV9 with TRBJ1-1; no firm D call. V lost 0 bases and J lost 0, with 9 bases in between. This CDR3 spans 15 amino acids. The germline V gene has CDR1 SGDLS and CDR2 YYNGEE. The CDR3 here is CASSVDGSMNTEAFF. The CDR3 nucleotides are TGTGCCAGCAGCGTAGACGGCAGCATGAACACTGAAGCTTTCTTT.

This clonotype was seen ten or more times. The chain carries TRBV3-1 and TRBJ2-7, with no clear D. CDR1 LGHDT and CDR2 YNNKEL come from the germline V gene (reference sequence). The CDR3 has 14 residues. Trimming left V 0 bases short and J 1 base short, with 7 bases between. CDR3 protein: CASSQDGISYEQYF. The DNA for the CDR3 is TGTGCCAGCAGCCAAGATGGGATTTCCTACGAGCAGTACTTC.

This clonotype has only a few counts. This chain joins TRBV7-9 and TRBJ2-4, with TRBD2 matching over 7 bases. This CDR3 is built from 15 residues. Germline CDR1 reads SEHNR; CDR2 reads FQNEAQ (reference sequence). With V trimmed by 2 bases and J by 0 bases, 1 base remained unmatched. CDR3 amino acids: CASSLSGEAKNIQYF. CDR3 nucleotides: TGTGCCAGCAGCTTAAGCGGGGAAGCCAAAAACATTCAGTACTTC.

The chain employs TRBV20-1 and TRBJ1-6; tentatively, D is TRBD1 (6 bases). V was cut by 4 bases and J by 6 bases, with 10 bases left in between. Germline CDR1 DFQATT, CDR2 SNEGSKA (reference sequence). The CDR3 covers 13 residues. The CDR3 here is CSATRTVNSPLHF. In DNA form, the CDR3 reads TGCAGTGCTACGCGGACAGTTAATTCACCCCTCCACTTT.

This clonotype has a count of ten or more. DNA for the CDR3: TGTGCCTGGACCCCGGGGTATAACACTGAAGCTTTCTTT. It yields the protein CAWTPGYNTEAFF. The V gene is TRBV30, the J gene TRBJ1-1; D gene unclear. The CDR3 is 13 residues long. The germline CDR1 and CDR2 sequences are GTSNPN and SVGIG (reference sequence). The V gene lost 4 bases and the J gene lost 2 bases, with 11 bases spanning the gap.

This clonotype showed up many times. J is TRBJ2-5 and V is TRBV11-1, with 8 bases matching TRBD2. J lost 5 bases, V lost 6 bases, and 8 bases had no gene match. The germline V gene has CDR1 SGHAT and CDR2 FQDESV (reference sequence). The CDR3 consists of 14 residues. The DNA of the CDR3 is TGTGCCAGCAGTTCGGGACTAGGGATTGAGACCCAGTACTTC. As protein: CASSSGLGIETQYF.

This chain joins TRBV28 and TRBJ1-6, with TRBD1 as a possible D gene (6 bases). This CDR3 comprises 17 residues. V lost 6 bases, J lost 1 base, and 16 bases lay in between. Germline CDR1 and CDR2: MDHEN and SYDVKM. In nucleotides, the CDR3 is TGTGCCAGCAGGGATTGGGGGCGCGGGTCCTATAATTCACCCCTCCACTTT. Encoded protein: CASRDWGRGSYNSPLHF.

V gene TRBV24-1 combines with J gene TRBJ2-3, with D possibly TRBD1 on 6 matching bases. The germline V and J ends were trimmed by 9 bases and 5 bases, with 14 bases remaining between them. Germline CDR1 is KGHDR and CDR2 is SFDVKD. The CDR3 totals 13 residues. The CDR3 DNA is TGTGCCACCGGTGTACAGGGTGTAGATACGCAGTATTTT. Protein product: CATGVQGVDTQYF.

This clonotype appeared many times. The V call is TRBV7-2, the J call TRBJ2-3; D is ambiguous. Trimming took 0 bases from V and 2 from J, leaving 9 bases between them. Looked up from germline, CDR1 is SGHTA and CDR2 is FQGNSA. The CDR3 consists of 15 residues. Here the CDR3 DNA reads TGTGCCAGCAGCTTAGCGAGGACGGTCACAGATACGCAGTATTTT. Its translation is CASSLARTVTDTQYF. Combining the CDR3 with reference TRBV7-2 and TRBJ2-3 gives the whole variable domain GAGVSQSPSNKVTEKGKDVELRCDPISGHTALYWYRQSLGQGLEFLIYFQGNSAPDKSGLPSDRFSAERTGGSVSTLTIQRTQQEDSAVYLCASSLARTVTDTQYFGPGTRLTVL.